The 30 T cell receptor beta chains below all came from one sample that was sequenced in a study of Ad26.COV2.S vaccination and SARS-CoV-2 variants. The treatment: around 19 received Ad26.COV2.S at low or high dose, single or two shots; five or six received placebo; per-sample allocation not given. Day 63 following the first vaccine or placebo injection was when the samples were taken. TCRdb keeps only in-frame clones here, not all; method: immunoSEQ multiplex PCR. This table holds approximately 400,000 clones, 70% to 90% found once. This specimen was peripheral blood, taken in a trial of Ad26.COV2.S vaccine versus placebo. The receptors here all came from a person between 18 and 65 years old who received the Ad26.COV2.S COVID-19 vaccine or a placebo.

This chain joins TRBV30 and TRBJ2-1; 7 nucleotides agree with TRBD2. V gave up 4 bases and J gave up 2 bases; unmatched junction bases: 14. Germline V lookup: CDR1 GTSNPN, CDR2 SVGIG (reference sequence). The CDR3 sequence is 17 residues long. The CDR3 region has the DNA TGTGCCTGGAAGGGTCACGCGGCGGGAGTAACCTACAATGAGCAGTTCTTC. Amino acids: CAWKGHAAGVTYNEQFF.

The rearrangement uses TRBV23-1 and TRBJ1-2; 8 nucleotides match TRBD1. TRBV23-1 is known as an ORF, though its function is uncertain. V lost 3 bases to trimming and J lost 4 bases; unmatched junction nucleotides: 7. The CDR3 sequence is 15 residues long. CDR3 in amino acids: CASSHVPTGVYGYTF. CDR3 in DNA: TGCGCCAGCAGTCACGTCCCGACAGGGGTCTATGGCTACACCTTC.

V gene TRBV27 combines with J gene TRBJ2-1, with 10 bases matching TRBD2. Germline-derived CDR1 and CDR2 are MNHEY and SMNVEV (reference sequence). This CDR3 has 14 residues. Losses at the gene ends were 6 bases for V and 4 bases for J; bases not matched to a gene: 3. CDR3 bases: TGTGCCAGCAGAGCGGGAGGGATTTACAATGAGCAGTTCTTC. Amino acids: CASRAGGIYNEQFF.

DNA for the CDR3: TGTGCCAGTAGTATTCAGGCCTCGGTACGAAAACTGTTTTTT. It encodes CASSIQASVRKLFF. This rearrangement joins TRBV19 to TRBJ1-4, with no clear D. Trimming left V 3 bases short and J 10 bases short, with 15 bases between. Germline CDR1 is LNHDA and CDR2 is SQIVND (reference sequence). This CDR3 contains 14 residues.

This clone has more than one count but fewer than ten. This rearrangement joins TRBV4-2 to TRBJ2-7; tentatively, D is TRBD1 (6 bases). This CDR3 spans 16 amino acids. Trimming stripped 4 bases from V and 2 bases from J, with 18 bases between. Germline V CDR1 and CDR2: LGHNA, YNFKEQ. CDR3 sequence: CASSRHTDSLTYEQYF. The CDR3 nucleotides are TGTGCCAGCAGCCGACACACGGACAGTCTAACCTACGAGCAGTACTTC.

The chain uses TRBV5-4 and TRBJ1-1; 7 bases map to TRBD1. J lost 3 bases, V lost 0 bases, and 8 bases had no gene match. From germline, CDR1 is SGHNT and CDR2 YYREEE (reference sequence). This CDR3 comprises 16 residues. The CDR3, as DNA: TGTGCCAGCAGCTTGGGCAGGGGGAAGGTTTACACTGAAGCTTTCTTT. Protein: CASSLGRGKVYTEAFF.

V gene TRBV19 combines with J gene TRBJ1-1; no definite D call. In germline, CDR1 is LNHDA, CDR2 SQIVND (reference sequence). The CDR3 length is 15 residues. The V gene lost 1 base and the J gene lost 0 bases, with 9 bases spanning the gap. The CDR3 sequence: CASSIGGLMNTEAFF. The CDR3 coding sequence is TGTGCCAGTAGTATAGGGGGTCTAATGAACACTGAAGCTTTCTTT.

This clone showed up just once. The chain links TRBV6-6 to TRBJ2-5; 7 bases fit TRBD1. The CDR3 loop spans 14 amino acids. The V and J ends lost 6 bases and 2 bases, in that order; junction bases with no gene match: 6. The germline V gene encodes CDR1 MNHNY and CDR2 SVGAGI (reference sequence). The CDR3 DNA follows: TGTGCCAGCAGACAAGGGACAGATCAAGAGACCCAGTACTTC. Translating it yields CASRQGTDQETQYF.

The chain recombines TRBV7-9 with TRBJ2-4; possible D gene TRBD2, 7 bases. Trimming removed 8 bases at V and 5 bases at J, with 13 bases between. CDR1 and CDR2 (germline): SEHNR, FQNEAQ (reference sequence). The CDR3 runs to 13 residues. The CDR3 DNA is TGTGCCAGCTCGGGGGGCTTGGAAAACATTCAGTACTTC. Translation gives CASSGGLENIQYF.

V gene TRBV28 combines with J gene TRBJ1-5; possibly TRBD1 for D (6 bases). Per germline, CDR1 MDHEN and CDR2 SYDVKM. The germline V and J ends were trimmed by 11 bases and 4 bases, with 12 bases remaining between them. The CDR3 length is 12 residues. The CDR3: CACKRGNQPQHF. CDR3 DNA: TGTGCCTGCAAAAGGGGGAATCAGCCCCAGCATTTT.

Remarks on this clone: The sample carries other DNA sequences with the same CDR3. This chain links TRBV28 with TRBJ2-2; D remains ambiguous. The V end was cut by 5 bases, the J end by 3 bases, with 4 bases between. Germline CDR1 MDHEN, CDR2 SYDVKM. CDR3 length equals 12 residues. The CDR3 here is CASSPDTGELFF. CDR3 bases: TGTGCCAGCAGTCCAGACACCGGGGAGCTGTTTTTT.

This chain joins TRBV28 and TRBJ1-5; 7 nucleotides align to TRBD1. The CDR3 spans 17 residues. Germline CDR1 MDHEN, CDR2 SYDVKM. V dropped 3 bases and J dropped 0; count of bases not matched to a gene: 8. CDR3 residues: CASSFGDSEDSNQPQHF. The CDR3 DNA reads TGTGCCAGCAGTTTTGGGGACAGCGAAGATAGCAATCAGCCCCAGCATTTT.

This clone was detected a few times. V is TRBV28 and J is TRBJ2-3; D perhaps matches TRBD2 (6 bases). There are 16 residues in the CDR3. Germline assignment: CDR1 MDHEN and CDR2 SYDVKM. Trimming shortened V by 3 bases and J by 3 bases, and 16 bases separated the two germline ends. Written as DNA, the CDR3 is TGTGCCAGCAGTTTGCTATACGGGAGTGGGACAGATACGCAGTATTTT. Its translation is CASSLLYGSGTDTQYF. The full variable domain, completed using reference TRBV28 and TRBJ2-3, is DVKVTQSSRYLVKRTGEKVFLECVQDMDHENMFWYRQDPGLGLRLIYFSYDVKMKEKGDIPEGYSVSREKKERFSLILESASTNQTSMYLCASSLLYGSGTDTQYFGPGTRLTVL.

This clone was recorded a few times. The V gene is TRBV5-1, the J gene TRBJ2-2, with D perhaps matching TRBD1 or TRBD2 (5 bases each). The ends were cut back, 1 base at V and 6 bases at J, with 19 bases in the middle. Germline-derived CDR1 and CDR2 are SGHRS and YFSETQ. This CDR3 region has 17 residues. CDR3: CASSLYPGPQTAGELFF. The CDR3 DNA sequence: TGCGCCAGCAGCTTGTATCCGGGACCCCAGACGGCCGGGGAGCTGTTTTTT.

The V call is TRBV29-1, the J call TRBJ2-3; no clear D. Germline-derived CDR1 and CDR2 are SQVTM and ANQGSEA. V shed 8 bases and J shed 2 bases, with 14 bases lying between them. CDR3 length equals 13 residues. This CDR3 is CSTGSTITDTQYF. CDR3 sequence (DNA): TGCAGCACCGGTAGTACTATCACAGATACGCAGTATTTT.

The rearrangement joins TRBV27 to TRBJ2-7; D may be TRBD2 (7 bases). Per germline, CDR1 MNHEY and CDR2 SMNVEV (reference sequence). The length of the CDR3 is 13 residues. The V end lost 6 bases, the J end lost 3 bases, and 12 bases lay between the germline ends. For the CDR3, the DNA is TGTGCCAGCAGGACGGGGGGCCTCTACGAGCAGTACTTC. Translation gives CASRTGGLYEQYF.

This sequence joins TRBV28 and TRBJ1-5; D gene uncertain. V was cut by 3 bases and J by 6 bases, with 18 bases left in between. The CDR3 has 16 residues. Germline lookup yields CDR1 MDHEN and CDR2 SYDVKM. CDR3 coding DNA: TGTGCCAGCAGTTTGGCGGGGAAATTTTTTGGTCAGCCCCAGCATTTT. Amino acids: CASSLAGKFFGQPQHF.

V and J are TRBV19 and TRBJ2-1; TRBD2 aligns across 10 bases. Germline V gene lookup returns CDR1 LNHDA and CDR2 SQIVND (reference sequence). The V and J ends lost 3 bases and 9 bases, in that order; junction bases with no gene match: 8. This CDR3 has 15 amino acids. As DNA, the CDR3 is TGTGCCAGTAGTATTTCGAGCGGGAGGGCCCCTGAGCAGTTCTTC. Its protein is CASSISSGRAPEQFF.

The gene calls are TRBV29-1 and TRBJ2-3; D is perhaps TRBD1 (5 bases). Germline CDR1 is SQVTM and CDR2 is ANQGSEA. The CDR3 runs to 13 residues. Trimming pared 1 base from V and 12 bases from J, leaving 17 bases between. CDR3 in DNA: TGCAGCGTTGAAGTATCAGACAGCAACCGTCAGTATTTT. Residues: CSVEVSDSNRQYF.

J is TRBJ2-7 and V is TRBV3-1 (or the pseudogene TRBV3-2); either TRBD1 or TRBD2 may supply D (5 bases each). Germline CDR1 and CDR2: LGHDT and YNNKEL (reference sequence). V dropped 2 bases and J dropped 2 bases, with 13 bases sitting between them. The CDR3 extends over 15 amino acids. CDR3: CASSQQTGAAYEQYF. In nucleotides, the CDR3 is TGTGCCAGCAGCCAACAGACCGGGGCCGCCTACGAGCAGTACTTC.

About this clone itself: Other DNA sequences in the same sample also yield this CDR3. This chain links TRBV14 with TRBJ1-2; D uncertain. This CDR3 region has 13 residues. Germline-derived CDR1 and CDR2 are SGHDN and FVKESK. The V end lost 1 base, the J end lost 2 bases, and 5 bases lay between the germline ends. CDR3 residues: CASSQGANYGYTF. The CDR3 DNA follows: TGTGCCAGCAGCCAAGGGGCGAACTATGGCTACACCTTC. Based on the CDR3 plus reference TRBV14 and TRBJ1-2, the full variable domain is EAGVTQFPSHSVIEKGQTVTLRCDPISGHDNLYWYRRVMGKEIKFLLHFVKESKQDESGMPNNRFLAERTGGTYSTLKVQPAELEDSGVYFCASSQGANYGYTFGSGTRLTVV.

The chain carries TRBV19 and TRBJ2-4; TRBD1 matches at 9 bases. CDR3 length: 19 residues. V trimming: 5 bases; J trimming: 1 base; junction bases outside the gene matches: 15. Looked up from germline, CDR1 is LNHDA and CDR2 is SQIVND (reference sequence). CDR3 coding DNA: TGTGCCAGTAGTGCCCAAAACCCTCACAGGGGGCAGGCCAAAAACATTCAGTACTTC. Amino acid sequence: CASSAQNPHRGQAKNIQYF.

The chain uses TRBV20-1 and TRBJ1-4; D is unresolved. Trimming removed 3 bases from V and 1 base from J, with 15 bases in between. The CDR3 runs to 16 residues. Germline values: CDR1 DFQATT, CDR2 SNEGSKA (reference sequence). CDR3 bases: TGCAGTGCTAGTGGCCCCTCTAGCAGAACTAATGAAAAACTGTTTTTT. Protein sequence: CSASGPSSRTNEKLFF.

The chain uses TRBV27 and TRBJ1-6; D unclear. CDR3 size: 14 residues. Germline assignment: CDR1 MNHEY and CDR2 SMNVEV (reference sequence). Deletions cut 8 bases from V and 6 bases from J, with 14 bases between. For the CDR3, the DNA is TGTGCCAGCCCGAGTATAGAGATTAATTCACCCCTCCACTTT. It encodes CASPSIEINSPLHF.

The gene calls are TRBV3-1 (or the pseudogene TRBV3-2) and TRBJ1-2; TRBD1 agrees at 8 bases. This CDR3 region has 14 residues. Germline V gives CDR1 LGHDT, CDR2 YNNKEL (reference sequence). The junction had 5 bases not matched to a gene; V was cut back by 4 bases and J by 4 bases. CDR3 loop: CASSLRQGPYGYTF. In DNA, the CDR3 is TGTGCCAGCAGCCTAAGACAGGGGCCCTATGGCTACACCTTC.

This chain links TRBV14 with TRBJ2-1; D is undetermined. Germline V CDR1 and CDR2: SGHDN, FVKESK. The V and J ends lost 3 bases and 9 bases respectively, with 9 bases between them. This CDR3 has 12 amino acids. As DNA, the CDR3 is TGTGCCAGCAGCCATAGACCCAGTGAGCAGTTCTTC. Its protein is CASSHRPSEQFF.

V and J are TRBV19 and TRBJ1-2, with D maybe TRBD1 (6 bases). V lost 5 bases and J 4 bases, leaving 17 bases between the germline ends. CDR1 LNHDA and CDR2 SQIVND come from the germline V gene (reference sequence). This CDR3 comprises 15 residues. The CDR3 nucleotides are TGTGCCAGTAGTGTAAAACAGGGCCTCGGCTATGGCTACACCTTC. Its protein is CASSVKQGLGYGYTF.

J is TRBJ1-2 and V is TRBV28; D gene uncertain. Trimming took 5 bases from V and 3 from J, leaving 16 bases between them. This CDR3 contains 15 residues. Germline CDR1 reads MDHEN; CDR2 reads SYDVKM. The CDR3 reads CASSLPLGFDYGYTF. As DNA, the CDR3 is TGTGCCAGCAGTCTTCCTTTAGGGTTTGACTATGGCTACACCTTC.

The rearrangement joins TRBV7-6 to TRBJ2-7; TRBD2 matches 11 bases. V shed 5 bases and J 6 bases; nucleotides not matched to a gene: 24. The CDR3 runs to 20 residues. Germline V gene data show CDR1 as SGHVS and CDR2 as FNYEAQ. CDR3 coding DNA: TGTGCCAGCAGCCCCGGACCCCCCACTAGCGGGAGAGCAACCGGGGTCGAGCAGTACTTC. It translates to CASSPGPPTSGRATGVEQYF. The full variable domain, with the rest looked up from reference TRBV7-6 and TRBJ2-7, is GAGVSQSPRYKVTKRGQDVALRCDPISGHVSLYWYRQALGQGPEFLTYFNYEAQQDKSGLPNDRFSAERPEGSISTLTIQRTEQRDSAMYRCASSPGPPTSGRATGVEQYFGPGTRLTVT.

The rearrangement uses TRBV5-1 and TRBJ2-1, with 13 bases lining up with TRBD2. Looked up from germline, CDR1 is SGHRS and CDR2 is YFSETQ. V dropped 4 bases and J dropped 0; count of bases not matched to a gene: 16. CDR3 size: 21 residues. The CDR3 sequence: CASSPLGGTSGERSSYNEQFF. Written as DNA, the CDR3 is TGCGCCAGCAGCCCCCTGGGGGGGACTAGCGGGGAAAGGAGCTCCTACAATGAGCAGTTCTTC.